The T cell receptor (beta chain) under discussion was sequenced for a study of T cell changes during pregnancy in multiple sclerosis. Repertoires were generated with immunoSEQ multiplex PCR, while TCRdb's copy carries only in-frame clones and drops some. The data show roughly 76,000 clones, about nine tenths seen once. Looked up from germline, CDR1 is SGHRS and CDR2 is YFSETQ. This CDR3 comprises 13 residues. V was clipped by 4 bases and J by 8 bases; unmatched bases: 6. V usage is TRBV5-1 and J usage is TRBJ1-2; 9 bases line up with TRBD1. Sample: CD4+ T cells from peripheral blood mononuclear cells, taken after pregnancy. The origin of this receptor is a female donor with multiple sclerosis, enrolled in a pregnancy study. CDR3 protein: CASSQQGANGYTF. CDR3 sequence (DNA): TGCGCCAGCAGCCAACAGGGGGCTAACGGCTACACCTTC.